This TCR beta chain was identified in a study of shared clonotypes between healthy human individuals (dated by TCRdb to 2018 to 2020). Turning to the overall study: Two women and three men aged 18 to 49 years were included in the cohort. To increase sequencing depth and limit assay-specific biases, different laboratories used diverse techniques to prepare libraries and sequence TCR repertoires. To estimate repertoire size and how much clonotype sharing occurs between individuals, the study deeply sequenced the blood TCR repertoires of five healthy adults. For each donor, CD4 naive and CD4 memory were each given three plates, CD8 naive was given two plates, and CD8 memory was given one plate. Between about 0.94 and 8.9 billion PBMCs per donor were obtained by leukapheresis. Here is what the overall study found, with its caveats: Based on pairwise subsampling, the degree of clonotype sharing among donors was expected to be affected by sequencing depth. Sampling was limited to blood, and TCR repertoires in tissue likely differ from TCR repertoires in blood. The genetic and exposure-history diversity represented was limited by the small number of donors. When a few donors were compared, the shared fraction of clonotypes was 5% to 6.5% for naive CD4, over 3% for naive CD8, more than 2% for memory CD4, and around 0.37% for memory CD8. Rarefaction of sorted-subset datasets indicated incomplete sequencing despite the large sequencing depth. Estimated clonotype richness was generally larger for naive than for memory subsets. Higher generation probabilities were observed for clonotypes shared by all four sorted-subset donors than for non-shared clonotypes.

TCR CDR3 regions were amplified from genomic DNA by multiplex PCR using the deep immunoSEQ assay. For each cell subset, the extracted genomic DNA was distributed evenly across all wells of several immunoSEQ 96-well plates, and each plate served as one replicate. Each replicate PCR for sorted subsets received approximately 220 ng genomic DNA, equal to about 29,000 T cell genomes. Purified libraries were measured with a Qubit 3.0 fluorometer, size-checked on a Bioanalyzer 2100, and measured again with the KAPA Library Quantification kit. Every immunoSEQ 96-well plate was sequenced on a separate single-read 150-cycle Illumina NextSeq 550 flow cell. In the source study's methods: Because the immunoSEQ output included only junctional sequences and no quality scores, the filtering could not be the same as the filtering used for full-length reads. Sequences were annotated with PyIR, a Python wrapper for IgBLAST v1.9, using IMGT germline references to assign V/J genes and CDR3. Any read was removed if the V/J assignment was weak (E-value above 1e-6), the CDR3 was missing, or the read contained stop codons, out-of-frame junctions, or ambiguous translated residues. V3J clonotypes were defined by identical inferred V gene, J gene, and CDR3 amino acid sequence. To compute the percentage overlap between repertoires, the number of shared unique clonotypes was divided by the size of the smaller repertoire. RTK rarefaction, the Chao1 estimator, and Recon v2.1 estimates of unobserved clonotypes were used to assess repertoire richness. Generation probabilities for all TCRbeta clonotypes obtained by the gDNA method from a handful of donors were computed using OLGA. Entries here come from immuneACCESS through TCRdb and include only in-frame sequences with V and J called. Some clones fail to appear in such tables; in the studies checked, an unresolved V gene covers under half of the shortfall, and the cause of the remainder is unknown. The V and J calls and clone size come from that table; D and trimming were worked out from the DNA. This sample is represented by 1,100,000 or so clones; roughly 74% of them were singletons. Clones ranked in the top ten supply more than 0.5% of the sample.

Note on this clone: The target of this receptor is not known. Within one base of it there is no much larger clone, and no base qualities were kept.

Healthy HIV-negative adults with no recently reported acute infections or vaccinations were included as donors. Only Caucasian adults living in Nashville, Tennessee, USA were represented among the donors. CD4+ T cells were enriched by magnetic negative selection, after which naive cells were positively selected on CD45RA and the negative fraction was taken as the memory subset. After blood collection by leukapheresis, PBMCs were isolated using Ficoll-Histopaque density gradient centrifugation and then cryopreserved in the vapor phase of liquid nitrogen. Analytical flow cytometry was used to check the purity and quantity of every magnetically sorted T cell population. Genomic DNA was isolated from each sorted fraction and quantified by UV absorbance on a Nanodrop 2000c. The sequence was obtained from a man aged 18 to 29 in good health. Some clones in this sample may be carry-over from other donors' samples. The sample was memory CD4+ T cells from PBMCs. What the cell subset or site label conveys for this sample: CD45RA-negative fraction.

The nucleotides read TGTGCCAGCAGTGCCGAGGGCCCGAGGTCTTCTGAAGCTTTCTTT. This encodes CASSAEGPRSSEAFF. The sequence links TRBV25-1 to TRBJ1-1, with the D segment identity uncertain. V is shortened by 4 bases, J by 6 bases, and the region joining them spans 18 bases. CDR3 length: 15 amino acids, cysteine to phenylalanine. Only CDR3 DNA remains: 45 bases, in frame from the first base. CDR1 and CDR2, per the germline V gene, are MGHDK and SYGVNS.